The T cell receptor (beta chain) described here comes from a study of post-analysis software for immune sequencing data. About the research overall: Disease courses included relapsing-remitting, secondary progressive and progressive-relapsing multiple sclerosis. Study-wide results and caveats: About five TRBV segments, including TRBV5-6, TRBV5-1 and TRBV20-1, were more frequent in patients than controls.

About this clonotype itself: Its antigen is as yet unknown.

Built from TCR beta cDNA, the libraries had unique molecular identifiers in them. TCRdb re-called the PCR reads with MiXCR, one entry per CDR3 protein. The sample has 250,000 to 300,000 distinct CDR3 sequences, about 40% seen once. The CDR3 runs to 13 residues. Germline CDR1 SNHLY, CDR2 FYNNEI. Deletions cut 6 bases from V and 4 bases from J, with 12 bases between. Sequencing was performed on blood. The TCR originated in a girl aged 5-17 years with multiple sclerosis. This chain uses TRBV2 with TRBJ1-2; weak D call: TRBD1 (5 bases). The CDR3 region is CASSIGTVYGYTF. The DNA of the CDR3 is TGTGCCAGCAGCATCGGGACGGTCTATGGCTACACCTTC.